This T cell receptor beta chain was captured by sequencing in a study of blood T cell repertoires in COVID-19 (dated by TCRdb to 2019 to 2021). The study in broad terms: Samples from collaborators originated in the United States, Italy and Spain and spanned both the acute and convalescent phases of COVID-19. The prospective study material was composed of cDNA or gDNA derived from T cells, B-cell-depleted T cells, or PBMCs. The dataset comprised deeply sampled blood TCRbeta repertoires from subjects exposed to, actively infected with, or recovered from COVID-19. The repertoires were released in a freely available public database meant as a resource for research on the immune response to SARS-CoV-2. Samples were obtained from the ongoing ImmuneRACE study (first 160 participants) and from approximately 1,200 subjects provided by 6 global collaborators. The sample metadata nearly always contained a de-identified subject ID, COVID-19 status, age in years and sex. Where available, HLA class I and class II types were obtained from metadata supplied by the sample provider rather than from assay-based typing. Findings and caveats that apply to the study as a whole: How much clinical and demographic metadata was included differed by source and by participant, and the metadata was provided uncurated.

The immunoSEQ Assay, a bias-controlled multiplex PCR, was used to amplify TCRbeta CDR3 regions from genomic DNA. In the authors' own workflow: Nucleated cell counts per sample were estimated from amplification of reference gene primers within the assay. To quantify the absolute abundance of each unique TCRbeta CDR3 rearrangement, sequence reads were collapsed and filtered. For each sample, productive Simpson clonality was calculated by taking the square root of Simpson's diversity index across productive rearrangements. TCRdb took over this immuneACCESS table, retaining in-frame rearrangements with V and J assigned. Such tables are incomplete; in checked studies, under half of the missing clones stem from an unresolved V gene, and the remainder is unexplained. The V and J calls and clone size come from that table; D and trimming were worked out from the DNA. The sample contains some 200,000 clones, approximately 90% of them found a single time. The ten largest clones represent approximately 2.2% of the sample.

On this clone: The target of this receptor is not known. Base qualities were left out, and no much larger clone turns up one base away.

Participants in the prospective study were aged roughly 18 to 90 years, lived in about two dozen United States geographic areas, and enrolled through a virtual design. In the prospective study, participants were assigned to cohorts based on the clinical history participants reported in a screening survey and a study questionnaire. ImmuneRACE Cohort 3 recovered participants were defined by two consecutive negative NP/OP PCR tests, healthcare professional clearance, or symptom resolution. In the prospective study, whole blood, serum and a nasopharyngeal or oropharyngeal swab were collected from each participant by mobile phlebotomists. Over a roughly two-month period, participants in the prospective study had the option of providing additional blood draws and questionnaires. Before DNA extraction, blood samples from the prospective study were shipped at room temperature or frozen. Based on the germline V gene, the CDR1 and CDR2 sequences are ENHRY and SYGVKD. The CDR3 starts with the cysteine, ends with the phenylalanine, and has 17 residues. The CDR3 DNA has 51 bases and is translated from base 1. V is pruned by 10 bases and J by 2 bases, leaving 13 bases of the junction without a gene match.

The chain couples TRBV10-3 to TRBJ2-3, with 12 middle bases fitting TRBD2. The TCR sequence derives from a woman younger than 45 who had recovered from COVID-19. The sequenced sample was PBMCs or T cells enriched from blood (not recorded which). The DNA is as follows: TGTGCCACCAAGGGTCTAGCGGGGGGGCTTAACACAGATACGCAGTATTTT. The resulting protein is CATKGLAGGLNTDTQYF.